This entry is about one T cell receptor (beta chain). The data stem from a study of blood T cell repertoires in COVID-19. Overall study context: Acute-phase and convalescent COVID-19 samples originated in the United States, Italy and Spain.

Study processing details: For nucleated cells, counts were estimated from reference gene primer amplification. Generated by immunoSEQ multiplex PCR, the TCRdb table keeps only in-frame clones and is missing some. That table is the source of V, J and clone size, and D and trimming were worked out from the DNA. The data show about 150,000 clones, around four fifths seen once. Germline V gives CDR1 MNHEY, CDR2 SVGAGI. The CDR3 is 12 residues long. With 3 bases removed from V and 6 bases from J, the gap between germline ends came to 8 bases. Sequencing was carried out using peripheral blood. This chain uses TRBV6-5 with TRBJ1-2, with D perhaps matching TRBD1 (6 bases). This receptor was identified in an elderly woman with acute or convalescent COVID-19. In nucleotides, the CDR3 is TGTGCCAGCAGTTATGGGGGCAATGGCTACACCTTC. This translates into CASSYGGNGYTF.